Listed here is a single T cell receptor beta chain. In its sample, this clonotype was seen a few times. The antigen it recognizes is unknown. No base qualities exist here, and no much larger clone lies one base off it. The sample is drawn from a study of blood T cells in healthy people across ages (dated by TCRdb to between 2014 and 2017). Regarding the research as a whole: In model experiments, template switching captured about one uniquely barcoded TCR beta cDNA molecule for every two T cells. Using deep sequencing normalized with unique cDNA molecular identifiers, the study measured how TCR beta repertoire diversity changes with age. The donors were divided into four age groups: young (average around 16 years), middle-aged (approximately 41), aged (roughly 60) and long-lived (approximately 74). Donors of different ages were randomly distributed across sequencing lanes to avoid experimental bias. Using the same blood draw, the study looked at two additional independent replicas of 1 million unique cDNA reads for two donors, one aged 18 to 30 and the other aged 80 or older. On the study overall, not on this receptor specifically: Observed TCR beta diversity correlated strongly with the percentage of naive T cells measured by flow cytometry. Compared with the aged group, the long-lived group had more naive CD4+ T cells, fewer expanded clones and increased TCR diversity, suggesting age selection. The CMV infection status of donors was not known, potentially confounding age-related changes in expanded clonotypes. Conclusive comparison of naive and antigen-experienced compartments was prevented by the profiling of bulk unsorted PBMCs. Estimates of total diversity based on one million sequenced T cells were regarded as lower bounds and as underestimates. Observed TCR beta diversity per million T cells fell roughly linearly with age, and a significant reduction was already apparent by age around 39.

Library construction relied on 5' RACE. The second PCR ran for about 6 to 12 cycles and used a J-beta primer mix along with a sample-barcoded 5' primer. A unique molecular identifier was introduced onto each TCR beta cDNA molecule by a template-switch 5' adaptor carrying 12 random nucleotides. Each sample yielded at least 2.5 million CDR3-containing paired-end reads. First-strand cDNA was synthesized from all RNA with the Mint cDNA synthesis kit, primed by a TRBC-specific oligonucleotide. Following uracil-DNA glycosylase treatment, all cDNA underwent a first 18-cycle PCR with the universal primers M1SS and BC2_uni_R. The authors' pipeline ran thus. For normalization, 1 million high-quality reads were randomly selected from each sample, with every read carrying a distinct molecular identifier. Instead of being binned into consensus sequences, reads with shared molecular identifiers were discarded. MiTCR, run with a Q25 quality threshold and the strictest error-elimination algorithm, handled CDR3 identification, clonotype clustering and error correction. Lower-bound total TCR beta diversity was estimated with a nonparametric unseen species model using Euler transformation. TCRdb reprocessing: public reads trimmed at Q25 with fastp, clones called with MiXCR, in-frame beta chains kept. Rows with a matching CDR3 protein are joined into one entry that keeps the most common DNA and genes. The V and J calls shown here were made by TCRdb, not taken from the authors' results. Across this sample there are 1.5 million to 2 million distinct CDR3 sequences, with about 39% seen only once. More than 20% of the sample goes to the ten largest clones.

From the germline V gene, CDR1 is ENHRY and CDR2 is SYGVKD. The CDR3 starts with the cysteine, ends with the phenylalanine, and has 15 residues. Only the CDR3 part of the read is kept: 45 bases, read in frame from the first base. The junction shows trimming of 8 bases on V and 2 bases on J, and the gene matches do not reach 3 bases of it. Systemically healthy Caucasian individuals from Russia, approximately 39 in total and aged about 6 to 95 years, were included as donors. Each donor gave 9 to 10 milliliters of peripheral blood, collected into EDTA-treated Vacutainer tubes. PBMCs were isolated by Ficoll-Paque density-gradient centrifugation, with at least 7 million obtained per sample. Trizol reagent was used to extract total RNA from the PBMCs, yielding at least 5 micrograms per sample. For every donor, flow cytometry on a PBMC aliquot measured the percentage of naive CD45RAhigh/CD27high T cells.

Here the chain combines TRBV10-3 and TRBJ2-3; TRBD2 agrees with 14 junctional bases. The TCR originated in a human donor in good health. Sequenced: blood. The DNA sequence is as follows: TGTGCCATCGGACTAGCGGGGGGCCCCACAGATACGCAGTATTTT. Its product reads: CAIGLAGGPTDTQYF.